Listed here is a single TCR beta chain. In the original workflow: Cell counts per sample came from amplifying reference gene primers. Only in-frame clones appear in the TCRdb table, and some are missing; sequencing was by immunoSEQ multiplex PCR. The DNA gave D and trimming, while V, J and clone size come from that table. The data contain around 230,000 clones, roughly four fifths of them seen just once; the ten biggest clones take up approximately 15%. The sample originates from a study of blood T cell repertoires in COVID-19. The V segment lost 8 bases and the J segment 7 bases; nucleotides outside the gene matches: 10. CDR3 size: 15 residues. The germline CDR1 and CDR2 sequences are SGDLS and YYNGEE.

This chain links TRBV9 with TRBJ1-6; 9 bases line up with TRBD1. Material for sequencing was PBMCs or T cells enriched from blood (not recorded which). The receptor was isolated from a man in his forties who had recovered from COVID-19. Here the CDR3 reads CASGVHRGQNSPLHF. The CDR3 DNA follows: TGTGCCAGTGGGGTGCACAGGGGGCAGAATTCACCCCTCCACTTT.